This paragraph reports one TCR beta chain. Original processing notes: Nucleated cell number was recorded as an estimate derived from reference gene primer amplification. TCRdb keeps only in-frame clones here, not all; method: immunoSEQ multiplex PCR. V, J and clone size reflect that table, while D and trimming were determined from the DNA. There are hundreds of thousands of clones in the sample; almost 90% occur only once, and more than 12% lies in the top ten. Recruitment covered over 20 US areas and drew participants whose ages spanned about 18 to 95 years. The sample originates from a study of blood T cell repertoires in COVID-19. Overall study: Sources were T cells, B-cell-depleted T cells, or PBMCs; the material itself was cDNA or gDNA.

V shed 1 base and J shed 8 bases, with 14 bases lying between them. The CDR3 is 14 residues long. Germline lookup yields CDR1 LGHNA and CDR2 YNFKEQ. The gene calls are TRBV4-2 and TRBJ1-2, with D unresolved. This TCR was sampled from a man aged 25 to 40 who had been exposed to COVID-19. Sequenced: PBMCs or T cells enriched from blood (not recorded which). This CDR3 reads CASSQVAGSEGYTF. The CDR3 DNA sequence: TGTGCCAGCAGCCAAGTCGCCGGGAGTGAGGGCTACACCTTC.